The 25 T cell receptor beta chains presented below share a single source sample, sequenced in a study of blood T cell repertoires in COVID-19. This table comes from immunoSEQ multiplex PCR, and its TCRdb copy is limited to in-frame clones, with some not included. Seen here are about 260,000 clones, about 87% observed once, and the top ten hold 3.1%. The source material was PBMCs or T cells enriched from blood (not recorded which). These receptor sequences come from a woman aged 40-49 years who had been exposed to COVID-19.

Worth noting for this clone: One end of the junction is discordant with germline, which a read error may explain. The CDR3 reads CTSLRDRVYNEQFF. DNA of the CDR3: TGCACGAGCCTCCGGGACAGGGTCTACAATGAGCAGTTCTTC. The chain couples TRBV6-5 to TRBJ2-1, with 9 nucleotides matching TRBD1. CDR1 and CDR2 (germline): MNHEY, SVGAGI. The CDR3 length is 14 residues.

The genes are TRBV2 and TRBJ2-2, with 12 bases that match TRBD2. This CDR3 is 14 amino acids long. J lost 8 bases, V lost 9 bases, and 7 bases had no gene match. In germline, CDR1 is SNHLY, CDR2 FYNNEI. The CDR3 reads CASRRLAGEGELFF. Here the CDR3 DNA reads TGTGCCAGTAGAAGACTAGCGGGGGAAGGGGAGCTGTTTTTT.

The chain uses TRBV24-1 and TRBJ1-6, with 10 bases that match TRBD1. J gave up 6 bases and V 3 bases, and 4 bases lay outside the gene matches. This CDR3 has 16 amino acids. Germline CDR1 reads KGHDR; CDR2 reads SFDVKD. CDR3 nucleotides: TGTGCCACCAGTGATCCGAGGACAGGGGGTAATTCACCCCTCCACTTT. Protein sequence: CATSDPRTGGNSPLHF.

The chain has TRBV4-2 and TRBJ1-5, with no clear D. This CDR3 has 16 residues. Germline V gene lookup returns CDR1 LGHNA and CDR2 YNFKEQ. V lost 0 bases and J lost 6, with 15 bases in between. CDR3: CASSQEGSSRFQPQHF. In nucleotides, the CDR3 is TGTGCCAGCAGCCAAGAAGGTAGCAGTAGGTTTCAGCCCCAGCATTTT.

The chain combines TRBV10-3 with TRBJ2-2, with 13 bases matching TRBD2. The CDR3 extends over 17 amino acids. J was trimmed by 5 bases and V by 6 bases; bases with no gene match: 9. Per germline, CDR1 ENHRY and CDR2 SYGVKD. CDR3 DNA sequence: TGTGCCATCAGGTCGGGACTAGCGGGACCGACTACCGGGGAGCTGTTTTTT. This encodes CAIRSGLAGPTTGELFF.

V is TRBV6-2 or TRBV6-3 and J is TRBJ1-1; D unresolved. This CDR3 spans 12 amino acids. V gave up 0 bases and J gave up 7 bases, with 6 bases separating them. Germline-derived CDR1 and CDR2 are MNHEY and SVGEGT. The CDR3 is CASSYSRIEAFF. The DNA of the CDR3 is TGTGCCAGCAGTTACTCGAGGATTGAAGCTTTCTTT.

This chain uses TRBV28 with TRBJ1-5; possibly TRBD1 for D (5 bases). V dropped 6 bases and J dropped 6 bases, with 21 bases sitting between them. The germline gives CDR1 MDHEN, CDR2 SYDVKM. The CDR3 runs 16 residues. The CDR3 reads CASRGGRVLSSQPQHF. The CDR3 DNA reads as TGTGCCAGCAGGGGGGGTAGGGTATTATCGAGTCAGCCCCAGCATTTT.

In its sample, this clone was seen a few times. The chain combines TRBV14 with TRBJ1-1; TRBD1 might be the D (5 bases). Deletions cut 2 bases from V and 7 bases from J, with 14 bases between. CDR3 length: 14 residues. Germline V lookup: CDR1 SGHDN, CDR2 FVKESK. CDR3 residues: CASSQSRGGNEAFF. In nucleotides, the CDR3 is TGTGCCAGCAGCCAAAGTAGGGGCGGGAATGAAGCTTTCTTT.

The chain combines TRBV6-5 with TRBJ2-3, with D tentatively TRBD2 (7 bases). Germline-derived CDR1 and CDR2 are MNHEY and SVGAGI. This CDR3 is built from 14 residues. V lost 11 bases, J lost 0 bases, and 15 bases lay in between. The CDR3 here is CALKGGPSTDTQYF. CDR3 DNA: TGTGCCCTTAAGGGGGGGCCGAGCACAGATACGCAGTATTTT.

The CDR3 DNA sequence: TGTGCCACCGCAGGGGATCAGAACACTGAAGCTTTCTTT. It codes for CATAGDQNTEAFF. This chain uses TRBV10-3 with TRBJ1-1, with D possibly matching TRBD1 (6 bases). The germline V and J ends were trimmed by 10 bases and 1 base, with 13 bases remaining between them. Germline CDR1 and CDR2: ENHRY and SYGVKD. The CDR3 length is 13 residues.

This clone has just one count. The chain has TRBV21-1 and TRBJ1-1; the tabulated D call, TRBD1, remains unverified against the DNA. TRBV21-1 is assigned pseudogene status. This CDR3 region has 16 residues. The DNA for the CDR3 is TGTGCCAGCAGCAAAGTCCTCAACAGGGCGGACACTGAAGCTTTCTTT. This sequence encodes CASSKVLNRADTEAFF.

V is TRBV7-3 and J is TRBJ2-2; tentative D call: TRBD1 (5 bases). This CDR3 is built from 14 residues. Germline V lookup: CDR1 SGHTA, CDR2 FQGTGA. Trimming stripped 5 bases from V and 5 bases from J, with 12 bases between. DNA of the CDR3: TGTGCCAGCAGCCCCACAGGAAATACCGGGGAGCTGTTTTTT. Its protein product is CASSPTGNTGELFF.

The chain is built from TRBV19 and TRBJ1-3; D remains unclear. Trimming stripped 0 bases from V and 0 bases from J, with 15 bases between. This CDR3 comprises 18 residues. Germline lookup yields CDR1 LNHDA and CDR2 SQIVND (reference sequence). Here the CDR3 DNA reads TGTGCCAGTAGTATAGATCCCGGGATCTTTTACTCTGGAAACACCATATATTTT. Translated, it gives CASSIDPGIFYSGNTIYF.

V gene TRBV19 combines with J gene TRBJ1-6, with 8 nucleotides matching TRBD1. The CDR3 length is 15 residues. After removal of 6 bases from V and 6 bases from J, the junction contained 7 bases not matched to a gene. Germline assignment: CDR1 LNHDA and CDR2 SQIVND (reference sequence). The CDR3 coding sequence is TGTGCCAGTAGGAAGACAGGGGTTGTTAATTCACCCCTCCACTTT. Translated: CASRKTGVVNSPLHF.

Ten or more counts support this clone. The chain links TRBV6-1 to TRBJ1-3, with a possible D match to TRBD1 (5 bases). The length of the CDR3 is 13 residues. Trimming stripped 1 base from V and 4 bases from J, with 5 bases between. Germline CDR1 MNHNS, CDR2 SASEGT. The CDR3 nucleotides read TGTGCCAGCAGTGAAGGGACAGGAAACACCATATATTTT. It yields the protein CASSEGTGNTIYF.

The chain carries TRBV5-4 and TRBJ1-1; perhaps TRBD1 as D (6 bases). V was pared by 2 bases and J by 2 bases, with 13 bases between. Per germline, CDR1 SGHNT and CDR2 YYREEE (reference sequence). The CDR3 covers 15 residues. The CDR3 loop is CASSFPGQPNTEAFF. Written as DNA, the CDR3 is TGTGCCAGCAGCTTCCCCGGACAGCCAAACACTGAAGCTTTCTTT. The variable domain in full, with the rest retrieved from reference TRBV5-4 and TRBJ1-1, is ETGVTQSPTHLIKTRGQQVTLRCSSQSGHNTVSWYQQALGQGPQFIFQYYREEENGRGNFPPRFSGLQFPNYSSELNVNALELDDSALYLCASSFPGQPNTEAFFGQGTRLTVV.

The J gene is TRBJ2-7, the V gene TRBV5-1, with D possibly TRBD1 on 6 matching bases. Germline-derived CDR1 and CDR2 are SGHRS and YFSETQ. The CDR3 contains 14 residues. Trimming took 2 bases from V and 1 from J, leaving 10 bases between them. The CDR3 spells CASSLGQSSYEQYF. As DNA, the CDR3 is TGCGCCAGCAGCTTAGGACAGAGTTCCTACGAGCAGTACTTC.

This chain uses TRBV18 with TRBJ1-3, with a tentative D call TRBD1 (5 bases). Germline lookup yields CDR1 KGHSH and CDR2 LQKENI. The V and J ends lost 0 bases and 0 bases respectively, with 12 bases between them. This CDR3 spans 17 amino acids. Written as DNA, the CDR3 is TGTGCCAGCTCACCACCGGGGGGAAGGAGCTCTGGAAACACCATATATTTT. Protein product: CASSPPGGRSSGNTIYF.

The chain recombines TRBV30 with TRBJ2-1; 8 bases are shared with TRBD2. V gave up 3 bases and J gave up 3 bases; unmatched junction bases: 10. The CDR3 is 16 amino acids. CDR1 GTSNPN and CDR2 SVGIG come from the germline V gene (reference sequence). The chain's CDR3 is CAWSPKAGAIYNEQFF. The DNA of the CDR3 is TGTGCCTGGAGCCCGAAAGCGGGAGCCATCTACAATGAGCAGTTCTTC.

V usage is TRBV5-1 and J usage is TRBJ1-1; D unresolved. The V end was cut by 0 bases, the J end by 0 bases, with 9 bases between. Germline V lookup: CDR1 SGHRS, CDR2 YFSETQ. The CDR3 has 15 amino acids. The CDR3 is CASSLGGDLNTEAFF. In nucleotides, the CDR3 is TGCGCCAGCAGCTTGGGTGGAGATCTGAACACTGAAGCTTTCTTT.

This rearrangement joins TRBV4-3 to TRBJ2-5; 11 bases agree with TRBD2. The CDR3 extends over 17 amino acids. J was trimmed by 4 bases and V by 3 bases; bases with no gene match: 10. CDR1 and CDR2 (germline): LGHNA, YSLEER. CDR3 amino acids: CASSHALAGGPSETQYF. In DNA, the CDR3 is TGCGCCAGCAGCCATGCCTTAGCGGGGGGGCCCTCAGAGACCCAGTACTTC.

The CDR3 DNA reads as TGCGCCAGCAGCCAAGATGTCGTACTATATGGCTACACCTTC. As protein: CASSQDVVLYGYTF. This rearrangement joins TRBV4-1 to TRBJ1-2; D is ambiguous. V dropped 0 bases and J dropped 5 bases, with 10 bases sitting between them. Per the germline V gene, CDR1 is MGHRA and CDR2 is YSYEKL. The CDR3 spans 14 residues.

The rearrangement joins TRBV19 to TRBJ1-4; D unclear. CDR1 is LNHDA and CDR2 is SQIVND in the germline V gene (reference sequence). The ends were cut back, 9 bases at V and 4 bases at J, with 12 bases in the middle. The CDR3 extends over 13 amino acids. The CDR3 region is CASNTDYNEKLFF. The CDR3 nucleotides read TGTGCCAGCAACACGGACTATAATGAAAAACTGTTTTTT.

The genes are TRBV3-1 (or the pseudogene TRBV3-2) and TRBJ2-3, with 7 bases that match TRBD2. There are 16 residues in the CDR3. Germline-derived CDR1 and CDR2 are LGHDT and YNNKEL (reference sequence). V dropped 4 bases and J dropped 6; count of bases not matched to a gene: 13. CDR3 bases: TGTGCCAGCAGCCCTTGGACTAGATTTTCAGGGGATACGCAGTATTTT. This codes for CASSPWTRFSGDTQYF.

V is TRBV9 and J is TRBJ1-1; 7 nucleotides agree with TRBD1. V trimming: 1 base; J trimming: 4 bases; junction bases outside the gene matches: 10. The CDR3 totals 16 residues. The germline V gene encodes CDR1 SGDLS and CDR2 YYNGEE. CDR3 DNA: TGTGCCAGCAGCGTAACAGGGGACTCGGGTGGCACTGAAGCTTTCTTT. This codes for CASSVTGDSGGTEAFF.